The 10 T cell receptor beta chains listed next were all sequenced from one sample in a study of blood T cell repertoires in COVID-19. This table comes from immunoSEQ multiplex PCR, and its TCRdb copy is limited to in-frame clones, with some not included. Of about 250,000 clones in the sample, over 75% are singletons; the top ten hold 2% to 2.5%. The specimen was peripheral blood. The receptors were sampled from a woman in her thirties or forties who had recovered from COVID-19.

V is TRBV2 and J is TRBJ1-5; D is possibly TRBD1 (5 bases). V lost 4 bases, J lost 2 bases, and 12 bases lay in between. This CDR3 has 15 residues. Germline V gene lookup returns CDR1 SNHLY and CDR2 FYNNEI. The CDR3 region is CASSARGIGNQPQHF. The CDR3 DNA sequence: TGTGCCAGCAGTGCACGGGGGATCGGCAATCAGCCCCAGCATTTT.

This clone was observed a few times. The rearrangement joins TRBV29-1 to TRBJ1-2; no reliable D call. The CDR3 contains 13 residues. V dropped 5 bases and J dropped 4 bases, with 14 bases sitting between them. Looked up from germline, CDR1 is SQVTM and CDR2 is ANQGSEA. CDR3 nucleotides: TGCAGCGTTACTACGGGAGTTGGCTATGGCTACACCTTC. It encodes CSVTTGVGYGYTF.

This clone was picked up one time. This chain joins TRBV27 and TRBJ2-7, with D maybe TRBD2 (6 bases). V was clipped by 2 bases and J by 0 bases, with 11 bases between them. This CDR3 contains 15 residues. Germline V CDR1 and CDR2: MNHEY, SMNVEV (reference sequence). This CDR3 reads CASSLRAGSSYEQYF. CDR3 nucleotide sequence: TGTGCCAGCAGTTTAAGGGCGGGGAGCTCCTACGAGCAGTACTTC.

The CDR3 spells CASSQSDTQYF. CDR3 nucleotides: TGTGCCAGCAGCCAGTCCGATACGCAGTATTTT. The rearrangement links TRBV7-9 to TRBJ2-3; no reliable D call. Per the germline V gene, CDR1 is SEHNR and CDR2 is FQNEAQ (reference sequence). The ends were cut back, 5 bases at V and 6 bases at J, with 6 bases in the middle. The CDR3 sequence is 11 residues long.

In the case of this clone: The sample carries other DNA sequences with the same CDR3. The CDR3 is CASSLGLAETQYF. Written as DNA, the CDR3 is TGTGCCAGCAGCTTAGGGCTAGCTGAGACCCAGTACTTC. The rearrangement joins TRBV7-3 to TRBJ2-5; perhaps TRBD2 as D (5 bases). V was shortened by 2 bases and J by 5 bases, with 9 bases between the two germline ends. Germline CDR1 reads SGHTA; CDR2 reads FQGTGA. The CDR3 has 13 residues.

This rearrangement joins TRBV30 to TRBJ1-6, with D perhaps TRBD1 (5 bases). Germline CDR1 reads GTSNPN; CDR2 reads SVGIG (reference sequence). The CDR3 sequence is 15 residues long. V lost 2 bases and J 4 bases, leaving 12 bases between the germline ends. The CDR3 DNA is TGTGCCTGGAGTTCCCGTGACAGATATAATTCACCCCTCCACTTT. This sequence encodes CAWSSRDRYNSPLHF.

The chain recombines TRBV25-1 with TRBJ1-1, with D possibly matching TRBD1 (6 bases). CDR3 length: 15 amino acids. V lost 4 bases and J 0 bases, leaving 12 bases between the germline ends. Germline values: CDR1 MGHDK, CDR2 SYGVNS. CDR3 amino acids: CASSAPQGLNTEAFF. Written as DNA, the CDR3 is TGTGCCAGCAGTGCGCCCCAGGGGCTGAACACTGAAGCTTTCTTT.

This chain uses TRBV19 with TRBJ1-5; a possible D gene is TRBD1 (6 bases). The CDR3 spans 14 residues. Trimming left V 6 bases short and J 8 bases short, with 17 bases between. Per the germline V gene, CDR1 is LNHDA and CDR2 is SQIVND (reference sequence). Written as DNA, the CDR3 is TGTGCCAGTAGGAAAGGGGGGGATGAAGAGCCCCAGCATTTT. This encodes CASRKGGDEEPQHF.

This rearrangement joins TRBV5-1 to TRBJ2-3; D perhaps matches TRBD1 (5 bases). From germline, CDR1 is SGHRS and CDR2 YFSETQ. Trimming shortened V by 5 bases and J by 3 bases, and 19 bases separated the two germline ends. The CDR3 sequence is 16 residues long. The CDR3: CASSSSRAISTDTQYF. CDR3 DNA sequence: TGCGCCAGCAGTAGTTCCAGGGCTATATCGACAGATACGCAGTATTTT.

The gene calls are TRBV18 and TRBJ1-2; 9 bases line up with TRBD1. This CDR3 has 17 residues. With V trimmed by 5 bases and J by 10 bases, 20 bases remained unmatched. Germline CDR1 is KGHSH and CDR2 is LQKENI. In DNA, the CDR3 is TGTGCCAGCTCAGCGGGACAGGGAGGTGCCAAATTAGTCTCCTACACCTTC. It codes for CASSAGQGGAKLVSYTF.